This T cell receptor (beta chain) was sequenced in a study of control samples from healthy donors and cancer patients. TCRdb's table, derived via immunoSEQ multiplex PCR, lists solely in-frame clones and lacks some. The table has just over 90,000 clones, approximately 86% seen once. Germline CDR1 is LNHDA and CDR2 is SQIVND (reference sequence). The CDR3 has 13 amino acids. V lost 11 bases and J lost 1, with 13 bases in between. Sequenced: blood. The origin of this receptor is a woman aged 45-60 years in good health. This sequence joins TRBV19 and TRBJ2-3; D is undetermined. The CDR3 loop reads CACKVDGTDTQYF. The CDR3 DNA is TGTGCCTGTAAAGTGGACGGCACAGATACGCAGTATTTT.